This T cell receptor beta chain is from a study of cytomegalovirus exposure and HLA in healthy donors. Study conclusions and caveats: Cytomegalovirus status was reportedly diagnosed by the classifier with high sensitivity and specificity.

Germline values: CDR1 MNHEY, CDR2 SMNVEV (reference sequence). The CDR3 has 13 amino acids. The J segment lost 6 bases and the V segment lost 11 bases, leaving 13 bases of the junction unmatched. On this clone itself: Its antigen remains unknown.

Primers for the PCR totalled 60 Vbeta and 13 Jbeta. TCRdb keeps only in-frame clones here, not all; method: immunoSEQ multiplex PCR. The repertoire holds some 76,000 clones, with about 66% as singletons. Sequences were obtained from PBMCs. The origin of this receptor is a man in his 60s in good health and CMV-seropositive. This chain joins TRBV27 and TRBJ2-7; 7 positions match TRBD2. In DNA, the CDR3 is TGTGCCTCCAATGATGGCGGGACTACCGAGCAGTACTTC. Translation: CASNDGGTTEQYF.